The source of this T cell receptor (beta chain) is a study of blood T cells in healthy people across ages. Study-level results: As age increased, TCR beta diversity per million T cells fell in a roughly linear fashion.

Comments on this clonotype: Its antigen remains unidentified.

Germline V gene data show CDR1 as SGHTA and CDR2 as FQGNSA. This CDR3 contains 16 residues. Trimming took 6 bases from V and 2 from J; bases not matched to a gene: 9. A sample-barcoded 5' primer and a J-beta primer mix were used in a second PCR of roughly 6 to 11 cycles. From the 5' RACE reads, TCRdb called clonotypes with MiXCR, one entry per CDR3 protein. The table has hundreds of thousands of distinct CDR3 sequences, approximately 60% seen once. Russia was home to the donors, healthy Caucasian individuals aged roughly 6 to 100. The clonotype originates from a man between 40 and 49 years old in good health. The sequenced sample was blood. The chain uses TRBV7-2 and TRBJ2-5; 10 nucleotides match TRBD2. Here the CDR3 reads CASRGRKRGGQETQYF. The CDR3 DNA reads as TGTGCCAGCAGAGGAAGAAAGCGGGGGGGACAAGAGACCCAGTACTTC.